This T cell receptor beta chain was profiled in a study of graft-versus-host responses after intestinal transplantation. Method: immunoSEQ multiplex PCR; TCRdb's copy keeps in-frame clones and lacks some. The sample contains over 65,000 clones, 92% of which appear only once. Trimming took off 5 bases at V and 6 bases at J, with 19 bases between the two ends. Germline values: CDR1 LNHNV, CDR2 YYDKDF (reference sequence). The CDR3 covers 15 residues. This TCR derives from a human patient who received an intestinal transplant, so some T cells may come from the graft donor. The chain links TRBV15 to TRBJ2-5, with D possibly called TRBD1 or TRBD2 (6 bases each). Specimen: PBMCs, collected 98 days after intestinal transplantation. As DNA, the CDR3 is TGTGCCACCAGCGGCGGGACATTACAAGGGAAGACCCAGTACTTC. As protein: CATSGGTLQGKTQYF.